This T cell receptor (beta chain) is from a study of T cells in Graves' hyperthyroidism and ophthalmopathy. Study at large: Peripheral blood sampling occurred at initial diagnosis, before any treatment. Study observations and caveats: In blood, most of the thyroid clonotypes expanded above 0.001 were also present.

At least ten counts were recorded for this clonotype. Its antigen is unknown. Authors of the study amplified TCR beta CDR3 regions from RNA transcripts. Researchers ran a first-round RT-PCR on the TCR CDR3 using the HTBI primer set. TCRdb reanalysed the multiplex PCR reads using MiXCR and keeps one entry per CDR3 protein. The top ten clones hold around a quarter of a sample with 450,000 to 650,000 distinct CDR3 sequences, 20% of them seen once. Germline V gene data show CDR1 as MNHNS and CDR2 as SASEGT. CDR3 length equals 13 residues. The germline V and J ends were trimmed by 1 base and 4 bases, with 7 bases remaining between them.

The sample comprised blood. The V call is TRBV6-1, the J call TRBJ1-2, with a possible D match to TRBD1 (6 bases). This clonotype originated in a man aged 18 to 29 with Graves' hyperthyroidism. CDR3 amino acids: CASSEVDSYGYTF. CDR3 nucleotide sequence: TGTGCCAGCAGTGAAGTGGACAGCTATGGCTACACCTTC.